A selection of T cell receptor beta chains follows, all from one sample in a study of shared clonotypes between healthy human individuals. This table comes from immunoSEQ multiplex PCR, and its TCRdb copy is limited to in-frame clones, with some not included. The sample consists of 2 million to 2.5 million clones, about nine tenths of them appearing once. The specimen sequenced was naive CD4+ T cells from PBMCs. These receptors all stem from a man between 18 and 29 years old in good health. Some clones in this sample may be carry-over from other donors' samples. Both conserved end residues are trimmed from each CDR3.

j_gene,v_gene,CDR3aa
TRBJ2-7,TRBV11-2,ASSPGGNEQY
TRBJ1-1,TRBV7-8,ASSLRENTEAF
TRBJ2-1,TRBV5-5,ASSLGSGLDNEQF
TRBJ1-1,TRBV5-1,ASSLVLGANTEAF
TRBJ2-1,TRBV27,ASRTRGLAGMLF
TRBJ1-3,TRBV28,ASSLTASGNTIY
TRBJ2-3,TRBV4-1,ASSQRDLQADTQY
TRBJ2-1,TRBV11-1,ASNRDRGREQF
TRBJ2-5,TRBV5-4,ASSLGAGGPQETQY
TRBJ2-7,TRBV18,ASSPGGTGISYEQY
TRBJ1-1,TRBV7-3,ASSVQRGTEAF
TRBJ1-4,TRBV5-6,ASSLGQRNEKLF
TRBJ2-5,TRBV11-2,ASSLGPVRQY
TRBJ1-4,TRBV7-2,ASSPGVTNEKLF
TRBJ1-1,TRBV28,ASSLEGAGTEAF
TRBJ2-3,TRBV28,ASSLSPSGSSTDTQY
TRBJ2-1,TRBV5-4,ASSPTDSRFNEQF
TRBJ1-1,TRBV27,ASSLWGASTEAF
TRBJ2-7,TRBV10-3,AISDPVGITYEQY
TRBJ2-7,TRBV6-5,ASSSLAGLSYEQY
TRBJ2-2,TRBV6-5,ASRYSGSPGELF
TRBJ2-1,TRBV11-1,ASSSRGSSQYSYNEQF
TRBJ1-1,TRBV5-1,ASSTEGRGLTEAF
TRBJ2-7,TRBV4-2,ASSPEAGSSYEQY
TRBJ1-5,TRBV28,ASSQLWEPQH
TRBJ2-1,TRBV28,ASSLGGTGGYNEQF
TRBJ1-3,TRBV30,AWTVSRSGNTIY
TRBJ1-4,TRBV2,ASTPVRVGEKLF
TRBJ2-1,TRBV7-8,ASSSQGISSYNEQF
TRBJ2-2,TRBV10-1,ASSEQINTGELF
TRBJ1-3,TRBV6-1,ASSEGHFLSGNTIY
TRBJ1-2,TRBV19,ASSIEVSEYPGYT
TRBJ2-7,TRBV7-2,ASSPPTSGHYEQY
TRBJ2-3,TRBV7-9,ASRWWREETQY
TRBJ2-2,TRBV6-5,ASSYEGTGELF
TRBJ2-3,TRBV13,ASSGGAGASFTDTQY
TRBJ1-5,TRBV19,ASSIERGSQPQH
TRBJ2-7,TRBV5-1,ASSLVITGTGNYEQY
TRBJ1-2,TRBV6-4,ASSFGTGVYGYT
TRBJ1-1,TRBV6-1,ASSEWGRQGTEAF
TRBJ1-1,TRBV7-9,ASSRVDLTGRAF
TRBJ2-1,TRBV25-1,ASSEPGLAGLQQF
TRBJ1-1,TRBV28,ASNSYDSEAF
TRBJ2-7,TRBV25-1,ASRPSGAYEQY
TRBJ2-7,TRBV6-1,ASSGPGQRGNEQY
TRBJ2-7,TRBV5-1,ASSSTSARASYEQY
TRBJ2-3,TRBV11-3,ASSLGGESTDTQY
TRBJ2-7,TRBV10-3,AISEVFGGGYEQY
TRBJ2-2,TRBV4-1,ASSHVFGELF
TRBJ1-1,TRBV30,AWSVGIHTEAF
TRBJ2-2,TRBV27,ASSLFTRANTGELF
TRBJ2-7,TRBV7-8,ASSTTSGTYEQY
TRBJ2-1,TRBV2,ASRTLASGASSYNEQF
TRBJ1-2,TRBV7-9,ASSSTVDSHYGYT
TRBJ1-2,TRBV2,ASSERQGFGYT